This entry describes one TCR beta chain. Its antigen remains unknown. This sample also contains other DNA sequences that code for the same CDR3. The record originates from a study of beta chain features in type 1 diabetes. Every sorted population was more than 95% pure. General study points: Amplification by PCR could prefer shorter templates, with the same effect in patients and controls. In comparison with healthy donors, patients had naive, central memory and Treg TCRB repertoires that appeared more similar. Type 1 diabetes patients had TCRB CDR3s that were shorter (moderately but significantly so) in all four CD4+ subsets.

Expressed TCRB transcripts were sequenced, since all the RNA that had been isolated was reverse transcribed. Generated by immunoSEQ multiplex PCR, the TCRdb table keeps only in-frame clones and is missing some. Found here are about 170,000 clones, less than 10% of them singletons; the top ten hold approximately 0.54%. The sample was central memory CD4+ T cells from blood. The receptor was isolated from a man younger than 30 with type 1 diabetes.

In nucleotides, the CDR3 is TGCGCCAGCAGCCAAGCCGCGAACACCGGGGAGCTGTTTTTT. Protein: CASSQAANTGELFF. The chain uses TRBV4-3 and TRBJ2-2; D ambiguous. This CDR3 region has 14 residues. Per germline, CDR1 LGHNA and CDR2 YSLEER. V lost 1 base and J 0 bases, leaving 3 bases between the germline ends.